This T cell receptor (beta chain) was recorded in a study of CD8 T cells in Susac syndrome. With random hexamers, 0.5 to 1 ug RNA was reverse transcribed. An immunoSEQ multiplex PCR amplified TCR beta CDR3 over 54 Vbeta and 13 Jbeta. In TCRdb, the immunoSEQ multiplex PCR reads were re-called with MiXCR into one record per CDR3 protein. There are roughly 400,000 distinct CDR3 sequences in the sample; 85% occur only once, and approximately 0.12% lies in the top ten. The length of the CDR3 is 15 residues. Germline V CDR1 and CDR2: MGHRA, YSYEKL. With 0 bases removed from V and 0 bases from J, the gap between germline ends came to 8 bases.

Sequencing was performed on CD8+ T cells from PBMCs. The chain uses TRBV4-1 and TRBJ1-1; weak D call: TRBD1 (5 bases). The TCR originated in a human donor with multiple sclerosis. CDR3 sequence: CASSQDGGVNTEAFF. The CDR3 coding sequence is TGCGCCAGCAGCCAAGATGGGGGGGTGAACACTGAAGCTTTCTTT.